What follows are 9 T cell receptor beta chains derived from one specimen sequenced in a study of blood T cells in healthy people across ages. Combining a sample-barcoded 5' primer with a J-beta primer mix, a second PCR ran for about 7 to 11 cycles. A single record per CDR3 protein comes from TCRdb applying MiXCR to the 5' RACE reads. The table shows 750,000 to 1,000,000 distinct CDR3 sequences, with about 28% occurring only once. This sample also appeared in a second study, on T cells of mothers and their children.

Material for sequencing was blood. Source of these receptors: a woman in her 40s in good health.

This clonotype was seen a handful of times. As DNA, the CDR3 is TGTGCCAGCAGTGGACTAGCGGGGGGCTTCCCAGATACGCAGTATTTT. Encoded protein: CASSGLAGGFPDTQYF. This chain connects TRBV2 to TRBJ2-3; 13 bases are shared with TRBD2. Germline V lookup: CDR1 SNHLY, CDR2 FYNNEI. The CDR3 is 16 amino acids. Trimming cost V 4 bases and J 4 bases; bases outside gene matches: 5.

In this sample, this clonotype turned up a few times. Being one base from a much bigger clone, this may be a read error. This CDR3 is CSGTQGTYNEQFF. DNA of the CDR3: TGCAGTGGTACACAGGGGACTTACAATGAGCAGTTCTTC. The chain uses TRBV20-1 and TRBJ2-1; weak D call: TRBD1 (7 bases). V gave up 7 bases and J gave up 4 bases, with 14 bases separating them. Germline assignment: CDR1 DFQATT and CDR2 SNEGSKA (reference sequence). The CDR3 is made up of 13 amino acids.

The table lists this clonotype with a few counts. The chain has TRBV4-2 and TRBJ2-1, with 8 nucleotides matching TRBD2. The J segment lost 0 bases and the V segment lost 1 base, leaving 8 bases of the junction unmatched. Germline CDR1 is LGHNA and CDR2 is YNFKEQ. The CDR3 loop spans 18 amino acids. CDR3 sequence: CASSQVTGGPLSYNEQFF. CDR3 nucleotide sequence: TGTGCCAGCAGCCAAGTGACGGGGGGGCCACTCTCCTACAATGAGCAGTTCTTC.

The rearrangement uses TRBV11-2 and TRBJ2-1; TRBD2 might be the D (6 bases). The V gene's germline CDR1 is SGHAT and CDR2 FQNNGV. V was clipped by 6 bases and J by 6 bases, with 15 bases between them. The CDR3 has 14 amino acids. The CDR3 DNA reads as TGTGCCAGCAGTCCCACGGCCGGGAGCAATGAGCAGTTCTTC. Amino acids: CASSPTAGSNEQFF.

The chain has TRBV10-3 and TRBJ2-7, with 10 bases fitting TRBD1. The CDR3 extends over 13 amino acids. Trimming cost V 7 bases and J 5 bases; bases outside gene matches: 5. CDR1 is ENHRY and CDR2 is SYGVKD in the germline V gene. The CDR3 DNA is TGTGCCATCACCGGGACAGGGGAGGACGAGCAGTACTTC. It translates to CAITGTGEDEQYF.

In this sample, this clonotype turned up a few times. The CDR3 loop is CASTLRDPHHAFF. In nucleotides, the CDR3 is TGTGCCAGCACCCTTCGGGACCCCCACCATGCTTTCTTT. This rearrangement joins TRBV28 to TRBJ1-1, with D possibly matching TRBD1 (5 bases). Trimming removed 7 bases from V and 11 bases from J, with 20 bases in between. Germline values: CDR1 MDHEN, CDR2 SYDVKM. The CDR3 extends over 13 amino acids.

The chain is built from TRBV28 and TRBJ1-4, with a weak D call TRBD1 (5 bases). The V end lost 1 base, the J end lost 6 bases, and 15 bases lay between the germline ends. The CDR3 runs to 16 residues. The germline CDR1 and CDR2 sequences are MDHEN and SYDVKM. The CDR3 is CASSLFRLGGDEKLFF. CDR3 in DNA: TGTGCCAGCAGTTTATTCCGCTTGGGGGGGGATGAAAAACTGTTTTTT.

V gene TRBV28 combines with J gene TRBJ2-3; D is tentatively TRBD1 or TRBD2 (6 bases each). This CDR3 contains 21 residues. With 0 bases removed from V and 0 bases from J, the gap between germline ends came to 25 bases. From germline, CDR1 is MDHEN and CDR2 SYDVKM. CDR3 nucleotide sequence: TGTGCCAGCAGTTTATGGGGATTGGGGGGCAGGGGCTCCGGAAGCACAGATACGCAGTATTTT. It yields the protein CASSLWGLGGRGSGSTDTQYF.

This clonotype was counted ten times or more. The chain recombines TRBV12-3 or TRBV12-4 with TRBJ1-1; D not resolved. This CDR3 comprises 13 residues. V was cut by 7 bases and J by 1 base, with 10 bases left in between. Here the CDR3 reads CASTVTENTEAFF. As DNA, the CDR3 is TGTGCCAGCACCGTCACAGAGAACACTGAAGCTTTCTTT.